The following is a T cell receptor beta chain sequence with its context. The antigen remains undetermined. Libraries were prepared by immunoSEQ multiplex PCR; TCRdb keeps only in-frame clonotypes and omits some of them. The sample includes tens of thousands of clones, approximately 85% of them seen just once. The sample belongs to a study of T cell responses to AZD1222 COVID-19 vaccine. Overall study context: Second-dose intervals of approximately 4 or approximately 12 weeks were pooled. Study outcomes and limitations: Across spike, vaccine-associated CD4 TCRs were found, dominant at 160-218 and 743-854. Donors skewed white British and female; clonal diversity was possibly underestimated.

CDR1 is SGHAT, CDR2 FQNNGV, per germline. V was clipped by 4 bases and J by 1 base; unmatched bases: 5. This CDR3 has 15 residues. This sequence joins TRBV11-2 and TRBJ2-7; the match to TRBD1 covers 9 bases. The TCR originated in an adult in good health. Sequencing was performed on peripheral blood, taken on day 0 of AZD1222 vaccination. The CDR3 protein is CASSSSDRGSYEQYF. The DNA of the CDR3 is TGTGCCAGCAGCTCCTCGGACAGGGGATCCTACGAGCAGTACTTC.